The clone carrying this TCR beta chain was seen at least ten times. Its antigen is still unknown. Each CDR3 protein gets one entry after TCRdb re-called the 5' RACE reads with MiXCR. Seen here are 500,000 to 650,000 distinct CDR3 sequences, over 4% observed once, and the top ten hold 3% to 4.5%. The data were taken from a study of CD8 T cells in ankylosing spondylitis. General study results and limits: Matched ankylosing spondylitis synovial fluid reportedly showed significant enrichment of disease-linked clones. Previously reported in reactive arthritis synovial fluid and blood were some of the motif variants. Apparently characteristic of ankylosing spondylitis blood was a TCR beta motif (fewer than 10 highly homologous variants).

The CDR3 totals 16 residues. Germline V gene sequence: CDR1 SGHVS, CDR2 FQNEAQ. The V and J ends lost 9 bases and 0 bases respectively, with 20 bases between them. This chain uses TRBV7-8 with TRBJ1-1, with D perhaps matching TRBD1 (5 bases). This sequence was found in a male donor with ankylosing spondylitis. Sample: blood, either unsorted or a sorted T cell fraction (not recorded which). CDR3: CASVNRAGPMNTEAFF. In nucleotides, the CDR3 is TGTGCCAGTGTGAACCGGGCAGGGCCGATGAACACTGAAGCTTTCTTT.